Shown below are 20 T cell receptor beta chains from a single sample sequenced in a study of blood T cells in healthy people across ages. Through a sample-barcoded 5' primer and a J-beta primer mix, a second PCR was run for roughly 6 to 12 cycles. TCRdb ran MiXCR on the 5' RACE reads and lists one entry per CDR3 protein. The repertoire holds about 760,000 distinct CDR3 sequences, with roughly 25% as singletons. This sample was shared with a second study, whose subject was T cells of mothers and their children.

Material for sequencing was blood. The receptors derive from a boy younger than 18 in good health.

In this sample, this clonotype turned up a few times. The rearrangement joins TRBV29-1 to TRBJ2-5; TRBD2 matches at 7 bases. The tail of the sequence fits TRBJ2-1 better, so the J call may be wrong. This CDR3 region has 15 residues. In germline, CDR1 is SQVTM, CDR2 ANQGSEA. CDR3 region: CSVKGISSGANEQFF. DNA for the CDR3: TGCAGCGTTAAGGGGATATCCAGCGGGGCCAATGAGCAGTTCTTC.

V gene TRBV12-3 or TRBV12-4 combines with J gene TRBJ2-7, with 8 bases that match TRBD2. The trim removed 4 bases at V and 5 bases at J, leaving 10 bases unmatched. This CDR3 has 15 amino acids. Written as DNA, the CDR3 is TGTGCCAGCAGTTCTGGAGAAAGCGGGAGCAACGAGCAGTACTTC. Amino acid sequence: CASSSGESGSNEQYF.

The rearrangement links TRBV27 to TRBJ1-2; perhaps TRBD1 as D (5 bases). The V and J ends lost 5 bases and 4 bases respectively, with 11 bases between them. Germline lookup yields CDR1 MNHEY and CDR2 SMNVEV (reference sequence). This CDR3 comprises 13 residues. In DNA, the CDR3 is TGTGCCAGCAGTCCGGTAGGGGCCTATGGCTACACCTTC. Translated, it gives CASSPVGAYGYTF.

V and J are TRBV6-5 and TRBJ2-7, with D perhaps TRBD2 (6 bases). Trimming removed 5 bases at V and 0 bases at J, with 23 bases between. The CDR3 extends over 18 amino acids. CDR1 and CDR2 from the germline V gene are MNHEY and SVGAGI. CDR3 DNA sequence: TGTGCCAGCAGTCCTTTACCTCAAAGCGGGTCTAGCTCCTACGAGCAGTACTTC. Translating gives CASSPLPQSGSSSYEQYF.

The chain couples TRBV7-9 to TRBJ2-7; D remains unclear. The CDR3 is made up of 14 amino acids. The germline V gene encodes CDR1 SEHNR and CDR2 FQNEAQ (reference sequence). The V end lost 5 bases, the J end lost 2 bases, and 13 bases lay between the germline ends. The CDR3 reads CASSATEFAYEQYF. CDR3 sequence (DNA): TGTGCCAGCAGCGCTACAGAGTTTGCCTACGAGCAGTACTTC.

The chain uses TRBV18 and TRBJ2-3; D possibly corresponds to TRBD1 (6 bases). The V end lost 3 bases, the J end lost 5 bases, and 9 bases lay between the germline ends. The CDR3 is made up of 13 amino acids. Per the germline V gene, CDR1 is KGHSH and CDR2 is LQKENI. CDR3 loop: CASSPPGEDTQYF. The CDR3 coding sequence is TGTGCCAGCTCACCTCCAGGGGAAGATACGCAGTATTTT. The variable domain in full, completed from reference TRBV18 and TRBJ2-3, reads NAGVMQNPRHLVRRRGQEARLRCSPMKGHSHVYWYRQLPEEGLKFMVYLQKENIIDESGMPKERFSAEFPKEGPSILRIQQVVRGDSAAYFCASSPPGEDTQYFGPGTRLTVL.

The J gene is TRBJ2-5, the V gene TRBV7-2; the D call may be TRBD1 or TRBD2 (6 bases each). The end of the DNA aligns better with TRBJ2-1, so the J call may be wrong. This CDR3 contains 15 residues. CDR1 and CDR2 from the germline V gene are SGHTA and FQGNSA. The CDR3 here is CASSYLGGSRNEQFF. Here the CDR3 DNA reads TGTGCCAGCAGCTACCTAGGGGGGTCTAGGAATGAGCAGTTCTTC.

The chain joins TRBV28 to TRBJ2-7; 7 bases line up with TRBD2. V gave up 3 bases and J gave up 6 bases; unmatched junction bases: 5. The CDR3 is 13 amino acids. The germline V gene has CDR1 MDHEN and CDR2 SYDVKM. CDR3 protein: CASSLREYGEQYF. The CDR3, as DNA: TGTGCCAGCAGTTTGCGGGAGTATGGCGAGCAGTACTTC.

The sample holds a few counts of this clonotype. The chain employs TRBV7-3 and TRBJ2-1; no clear D gene. Trimming took off 5 bases at V and 0 bases at J, with 14 bases between the two ends. CDR3 length equals 16 residues. Germline CDR1 reads SGHTA; CDR2 reads FQGTGA. DNA for the CDR3: TGTGCCAGCAGCCGTAAGTCCGGCGGCTCCTACAATGAGCAGTTCTTC. Amino acid sequence: CASSRKSGGSYNEQFF. Based on the CDR3 plus reference TRBV7-3 and TRBJ2-1, the full variable domain is GAGVSQTPSNKVTEKGKYVELRCDPISGHTALYWYRQSLGQGPEFLIYFQGTGAADDSGLPNDRFFAVRPEGSVSTLKIQRTERGDSAVYLCASSRKSGGSYNEQFFGPGTRLTVL.

The chain combines TRBV20-1 with TRBJ2-5; the D is unclear. This CDR3 region has 15 residues. The ends were cut back, 5 bases at V and 3 bases at J, with 19 bases in the middle. Germline CDR1 reads DFQATT; CDR2 reads SNEGSKA (reference sequence). The chain's CDR3 is CSALEKGALEETQYF. CDR3 DNA: TGCAGTGCTTTGGAGAAAGGAGCTTTAGAAGAGACCCAGTACTTC.

This clonotype was detected a few times. The chain combines TRBV20-1 with TRBJ2-1, with TRBD1 matching over 7 bases. This CDR3 is built from 14 residues. V gave up 4 bases and J gave up 4 bases; unmatched junction bases: 7. Per the germline V gene, CDR1 is DFQATT and CDR2 is SNEGSKA (reference sequence). The chain's CDR3 is CSAKDGTAYNEQFF. The DNA of the CDR3 is TGCAGTGCTAAGGATGGGACAGCTTACAATGAGCAGTTCTTC.

This sequence joins TRBV7-9 and TRBJ2-5, with a tentative D call TRBD1 (5 bases). Trimming shortened V by 6 bases and J by 2 bases, and 13 bases separated the two germline ends. Germline CDR1 and CDR2: SEHNR and FQNEAQ (reference sequence). This CDR3 is 14 amino acids long. Written as DNA, the CDR3 is TGTGCCAGCAGTTCAGGGATAGGTCAAGAGACCCAGTACTTC. Translated: CASSSGIGQETQYF.

This clonotype was observed a few times. The gene calls are TRBV11-2 and TRBJ2-1; no clear D gene. The ends were cut back, 3 bases at V and 3 bases at J, with 9 bases in the middle. The CDR3 runs 14 residues. Germline values: CDR1 SGHAT, CDR2 FQNNGV. CDR3 in DNA: TGTGCCAGCAGCTTTCCCCCGCGCTACAATGAGCAGTTCTTC. Protein: CASSFPPRYNEQFF.

This clonotype appeared a few times. The CDR3 DNA reads TGCGCCAGCAGCTTGGTAACAGGGGACTATGGCTACACCTTC. Translated, it gives CASSLVTGDYGYTF. The chain joins TRBV5-1 to TRBJ1-2; TRBD1 aligns across 7 bases. V shed 0 bases and J 3 bases; nucleotides not matched to a gene: 2. Germline V gives CDR1 SGHRS, CDR2 YFSETQ. The CDR3 spans 14 residues. The complete variable domain, with remaining parts taken from reference TRBV5-1 and TRBJ1-2, reads KAGVTQTPRYLIKTRGQQVTLSCSPISGHRSVSWYQQTPGQGLQFLFEYFSETQRNKGNFPGRFSGRQFSNSRSEMNVSTLELGDSALYLCASSLVTGDYGYTFGSGTRLTVV.

The rearrangement joins TRBV29-1 to TRBJ2-1; 10 bases agree with TRBD2. The CDR3 is 16 residues long. In germline, CDR1 is SQVTM, CDR2 ANQGSEA. With 2 bases clipped from V and 3 bases from J, the junction kept 7 bases outside the gene matches. The CDR3 region has the DNA TGCAGCGTTGAAAGCGGCCCTAGCGGGGGCTACAATGAGCAGTTCTTC. Translated, it gives CSVESGPSGGYNEQFF.

In its sample, this clonotype was seen a few times. V is TRBV28 and J is TRBJ1-1; 12 bases are a match to TRBD1. The CDR3 loop spans 16 amino acids. Germline loops: CDR1 MDHEN, CDR2 SYDVKM. The junction had 12 bases not matched to a gene; V was cut back by 6 bases and J by 7 bases. The CDR3 DNA reads TGTGCCAGCAGGACATTCTCGGGACAGGGGGCGGGTGAAGCTTTCTTT. Translated, it gives CASRTFSGQGAGEAFF.

In nucleotides, the CDR3 is TGTGCCGGCACAGGGGGCGCGGGCAATGAGCAGTTCTTC. Translated: CAGTGGAGNEQFF. This rearrangement joins TRBV2 to TRBJ2-1; 9 nucleotides line up with TRBD1. This CDR3 spans 13 amino acids. V gave up 11 bases and J gave up 6 bases; unmatched junction bases: 8. Germline lookup yields CDR1 SNHLY and CDR2 FYNNEI.

V is TRBV6-6 and J is TRBJ1-1, with D uncertain. The CDR3 is made up of 15 amino acids. V was trimmed by 0 bases and J by 5 bases, leaving 13 bases between them. Germline V gives CDR1 MNHNY, CDR2 SVGAGI (reference sequence). CDR3 region: CASSYSGSGTTEAFF. The CDR3 nucleotides are TGTGCCAGCAGTTACTCCGGATCAGGAACTACTGAAGCTTTCTTT.

DNA of the CDR3: TGTGCCAGCAGTTCCCTTGAGGGAGGAAACACCGGGGAGCTGTTTTTT. This translates into CASSSLEGGNTGELFF. The J gene is TRBJ2-2, the V gene TRBV6-2 or TRBV6-3; TRBD2 is a possible D gene (6 bases). Germline values: CDR1 MNHEY, CDR2 SVGEGT. The CDR3 covers 16 residues. The V end lost 4 bases, the J end lost 2 bases, and 14 bases lay between the germline ends.

This clonotype was seen only a few times. The V call is TRBV20-1, the J call TRBJ2-7, with TRBD1 matching over 8 bases. After removal of 0 bases from V and 4 bases from J, the junction contained 8 bases not matched to a gene. The CDR3 length is 15 residues. Germline CDR1 and CDR2: DFQATT and SNEGSKA (reference sequence). CDR3 amino acids: CSARDGAGGLYEQYF. Here the CDR3 DNA reads TGCAGTGCTAGAGATGGGGCAGGGGGCCTATACGAGCAGTACTTC.